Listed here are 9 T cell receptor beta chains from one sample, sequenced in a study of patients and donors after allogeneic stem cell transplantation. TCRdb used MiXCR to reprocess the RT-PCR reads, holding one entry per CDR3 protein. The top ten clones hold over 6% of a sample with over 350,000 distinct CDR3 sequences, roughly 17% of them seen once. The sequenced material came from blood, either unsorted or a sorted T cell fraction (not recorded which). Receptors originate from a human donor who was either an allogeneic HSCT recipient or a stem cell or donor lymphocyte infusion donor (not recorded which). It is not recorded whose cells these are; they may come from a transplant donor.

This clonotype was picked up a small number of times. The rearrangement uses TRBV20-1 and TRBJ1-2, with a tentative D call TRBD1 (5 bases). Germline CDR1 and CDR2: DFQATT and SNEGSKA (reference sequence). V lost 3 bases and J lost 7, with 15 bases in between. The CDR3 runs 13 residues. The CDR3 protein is CSASGVRASGYTF. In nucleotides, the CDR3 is TGCAGTGCTAGCGGGGTCAGGGCTTCTGGCTACACCTTC.

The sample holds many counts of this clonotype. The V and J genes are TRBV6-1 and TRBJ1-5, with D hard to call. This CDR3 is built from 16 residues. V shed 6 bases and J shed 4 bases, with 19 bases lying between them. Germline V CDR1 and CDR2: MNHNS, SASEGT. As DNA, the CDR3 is TGTGCCAGCAGCCCAATAGGTCCCCTTTCAAATCAGCCCCAGCATTTT. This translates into CASSPIGPLSNQPQHF.

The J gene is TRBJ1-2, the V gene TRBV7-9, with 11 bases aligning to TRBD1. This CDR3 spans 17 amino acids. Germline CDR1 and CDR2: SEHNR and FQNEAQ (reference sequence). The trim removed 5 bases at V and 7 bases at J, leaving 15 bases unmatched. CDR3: CASSPGTGGRLGGGYTF. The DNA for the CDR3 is TGTGCCAGCAGCCCCGGGACAGGGGGTCGATTAGGTGGTGGCTACACCTTC. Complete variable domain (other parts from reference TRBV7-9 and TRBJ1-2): DTGVSQNPRHKITKRGQNVTFRCDPISEHNRLYWYRQTLGQGPEFLTYFQNEAQLEKSRLLSDRFSAERPKGSFSTLEIQRTEQGDSAMYLCASSPGTGGRLGGGYTFGSGTRLTVV.

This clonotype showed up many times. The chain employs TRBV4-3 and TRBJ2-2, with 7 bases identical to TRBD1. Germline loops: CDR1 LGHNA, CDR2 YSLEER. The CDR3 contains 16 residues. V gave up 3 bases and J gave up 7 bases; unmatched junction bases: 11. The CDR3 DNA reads TGCGCCAGCAGCCACCAAATGGACAGGCAGTTCGGGGAGCTGTTTTTT. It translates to CASSHQMDRQFGELFF.

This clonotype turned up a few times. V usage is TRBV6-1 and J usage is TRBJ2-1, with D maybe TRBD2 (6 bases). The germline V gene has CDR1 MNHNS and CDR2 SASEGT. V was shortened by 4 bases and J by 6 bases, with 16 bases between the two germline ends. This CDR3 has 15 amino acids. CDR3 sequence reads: CASSADGSLGNEQFF. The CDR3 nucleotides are TGTGCCAGCAGTGCCGACGGGAGTTTGGGCAATGAGCAGTTCTTC.

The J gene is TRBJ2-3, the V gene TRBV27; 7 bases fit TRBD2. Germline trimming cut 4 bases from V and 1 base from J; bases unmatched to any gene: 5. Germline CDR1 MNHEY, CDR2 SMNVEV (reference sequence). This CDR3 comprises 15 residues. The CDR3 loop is CASSYPGGGTDTQYF. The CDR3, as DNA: TGTGCCAGCAGTTACCCTGGGGGGGGCACAGATACGCAGTATTTT.

The CDR3 coding sequence is TGTGCCAGCAGCGTAGTGGACGGGAGGACCTACAATGAGCAGTTCTTC. This sequence encodes CASSVVDGRTYNEQFF. The chain links TRBV9 to TRBJ2-1; 7 bases line up with TRBD2. The V and J ends lost 0 bases and 2 bases, in that order; junction bases with no gene match: 5. There are 16 residues in the CDR3. Germline lookup yields CDR1 SGDLS and CDR2 YYNGEE.

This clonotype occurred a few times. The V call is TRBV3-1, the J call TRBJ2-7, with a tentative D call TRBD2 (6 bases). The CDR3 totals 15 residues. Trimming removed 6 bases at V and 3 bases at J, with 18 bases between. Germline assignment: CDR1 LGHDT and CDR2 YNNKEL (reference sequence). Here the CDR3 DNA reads TGTGCCAGCAGTGGGACTGACAGCTACGGCTACGAGCAGTACTTC. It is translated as CASSGTDSYGYEQYF.

CDR3 in amino acids: CASSGGIREQFF. CDR3 DNA sequence: TGTGCCAGCAGTGGTGGTATCCGTGAGCAGTTCTTC. The V gene is TRBV11-2, the J gene TRBJ2-1; the D is unclear. The germline V gene encodes CDR1 SGHAT and CDR2 FQNNGV. The CDR3 totals 12 residues. Trimming removed 6 bases from V and 9 bases from J, with 12 bases in between.